These 31 T cell receptor beta chains share one sample of origin, sequenced in a study of CD8 T cells in ankylosing spondylitis. TCRdb reprocessed the 5' RACE reads with MiXCR, giving one entry per CDR3 protein. Among about 840,000 distinct CDR3 sequences listed, 10% to 15% were seen once. These receptors have no identified antigens. Points from the study as a whole: Ankylosing spondylitis blood seemed to carry a telltale TCR beta motif made of fewer than 10 highly homologous variants.

Sequencing was carried out using blood, either unsorted or a sorted T cell fraction (not recorded which). These receptors all stem from a male donor with ankylosing spondylitis.

This clonotype was seen ten or more times. The V and J genes are TRBV5-5 and TRBJ1-1; no definite D call. V shed 5 bases and J shed 4 bases, with 15 bases lying between them. Germline loops: CDR1 SGHKS, CDR2 YYEKEE (reference sequence). The CDR3 totals 14 residues. CDR3 sequence reads: CASSLMGLGTEAFF. For the CDR3, the DNA is TGTGCCAGCAGTCTCATGGGTTTGGGCACTGAAGCTTTCTTT. Based on the CDR3 plus reference TRBV5-5 and TRBJ1-1, the full variable domain is DAGVTQSPTHLIKTRGQQVTLRCSPISGHKSVSWYQQVLGQGPQFIFQYYEKEERGRGNFPDRFSARQFPNYSSELNVNALLLGDSALYLCASSLMGLGTEAFFGQGTRLTVV.

The V and J genes are TRBV27 and TRBJ2-5, with a weak D call TRBD2 (6 bases). V lost 2 bases to trimming and J lost 4 bases, with 14 bases between them. Germline CDR1 is MNHEY and CDR2 is SMNVEV (reference sequence). CDR3 length: 15 amino acids. The chain's CDR3 is CASSLTTRGRETQYF. The CDR3, as DNA: TGTGCCAGCAGTTTAACGACGCGGGGTAGAGAGACCCAGTACTTC.

As DNA, the CDR3 is TGCGCCAGCAGCCAAGATCGGCCAGGGGGGGAGACCCAGTACTTC. Translating gives CASSQDRPGGETQYF. This chain links TRBV4-3 with TRBJ2-5; a possible D gene is TRBD1 (7 bases). Trimming pared 0 bases from V and 5 bases from J, leaving 13 bases between. CDR1 LGHNA and CDR2 YSLEER come from the germline V gene. The CDR3 runs 15 residues.

This clonotype was found a few times. This chain joins TRBV12-3 or TRBV12-4 and TRBJ1-1; 10 bases are a match to TRBD1. V lost 5 bases to trimming and J lost 11 bases; unmatched junction nucleotides: 11. The CDR3 covers 14 residues. The CDR3 nucleotides are TGTGCCAGCAGTACAGACAGGGGGCCAAAGGGGGCTTTCTTT. Amino acids: CASSTDRGPKGAFF.

This rearrangement joins TRBV5-6 to TRBJ2-3; no firm D call. With 1 base removed from V and 0 bases from J, the gap between germline ends came to 9 bases. Germline V lookup: CDR1 SGHDT, CDR2 YYEEEE. The CDR3 spans 15 residues. As DNA, the CDR3 is TGTGCCAGCAGCTTGCTGGTAGGGAGCACAGATACGCAGTATTTT. Protein product: CASSLLVGSTDTQYF. The variable domain in full, with the rest retrieved from reference TRBV5-6 and TRBJ2-3, is DAGVTQSPTHLIKTRGQQVTLRCSPKSGHDTVSWYQQALGQGPQFIFQYYEEEERQRGNFPDRFSGHQFPNYSSELNVNALLLGDSALYLCASSLLVGSTDTQYFGPGTRLTVL.

The chain links TRBV9 to TRBJ2-3; 7 bases line up with TRBD1. V shed 3 bases and J 0 bases; nucleotides not matched to a gene: 4. Germline-derived CDR1 and CDR2 are SGDLS and YYNGEE. The CDR3 consists of 15 residues. The CDR3 DNA follows: TGTGCCAGCAGCGCACAGACAGGGAGCACAGATACGCAGTATTTT. Amino acid sequence: CASSAQTGSTDTQYF.

The chain carries TRBV20-1 and TRBJ1-4; no firm D call. V lost 6 bases, J lost 0 bases, and 11 bases lay in between. This CDR3 is built from 14 residues. Germline CDR1 reads DFQATT; CDR2 reads SNEGSKA (reference sequence). For the CDR3, the DNA is TGCAGTGCCCATCCCGCGTCAACTAATGAAAAACTGTTTTTT. Translating it yields CSAHPASTNEKLFF.

This clonotype showed up just a few times. This chain connects TRBV6-1 to TRBJ2-5; possibly TRBD2 for D (5 bases). V lost 2 bases, J lost 2 bases, and 9 bases lay in between. The CDR3 runs 14 residues. CDR1 is MNHNS, CDR2 SASEGT, per germline. As DNA, the CDR3 is TGTGCCAGCAGTGAAAGAGGGCGACAAGAGACCCAGTACTTC. Protein sequence: CASSERGRQETQYF.

A remark on this clonotype: A read error may account for a junction end that differs from germline. The rearrangement joins TRBV20-1 to TRBJ1-2; D not certain. The V gene's germline CDR1 is DFQATT and CDR2 SNEGSKA (reference sequence). CDR3 length equals 12 residues. The CDR3 region has the DNA TGCAGTGCTAGAGAGGAACCCTATGGCTACCCCTTC. Translation: CSAREEPYGYPF.

This clonotype appeared many times. V and J are TRBV7-9 and TRBJ2-1; D not resolved. The V end lost 2 bases, the J end lost 3 bases, and 14 bases lay between the germline ends. The germline V gene has CDR1 SEHNR and CDR2 FQNEAQ (reference sequence). The CDR3 length is 16 residues. This chain's CDR3 is CASSLSVQPDYNEQFF. Written as DNA, the CDR3 is TGTGCCAGCAGCTTATCCGTCCAACCCGACTACAATGAGCAGTTCTTC.

This clonotype was observed a handful of times. The V gene is TRBV7-2, the J gene TRBJ2-7; D gene unclear. Germline loops: CDR1 SGHTA, CDR2 FQGNSA. The CDR3 covers 14 residues. V lost 1 base and J 4 bases, leaving 11 bases between the germline ends. The CDR3 DNA sequence: TGTGCCAGCAGCTTAGTGGCAGCAATTTACGAGCAGTACTTC. Protein: CASSLVAAIYEQYF.

The chain is built from TRBV4-2 and TRBJ2-1; 9 bases are a match to TRBD2. CDR1 is LGHNA and CDR2 is YNFKEQ in the germline V gene. V lost 2 bases to trimming and J lost 2 bases; unmatched junction nucleotides: 7. CDR3 length: 17 amino acids. The CDR3 here is CASSQRASGEAYNEQFF. In DNA, the CDR3 is TGTGCCAGCAGCCAAAGAGCTAGCGGGGAGGCCTACAATGAGCAGTTCTTC.

V and J are TRBV20-1 and TRBJ1-3; D ambiguous. The length of the CDR3 is 15 residues. V was clipped by 0 bases and J by 4 bases, with 13 bases between them. CDR1 DFQATT and CDR2 SNEGSKA come from the germline V gene (reference sequence). The CDR3 region has the DNA TGCAGTGCTAGAGATGAATTGGTTCCCGGAAACACCATATATTTT. It is translated as CSARDELVPGNTIYF.

The rearrangement links TRBV20-1 to TRBJ1-6, with D perhaps TRBD1 (5 bases). V was shortened by 0 bases and J by 6 bases, with 18 bases between the two germline ends. The length of the CDR3 is 17 residues. CDR1 is DFQATT and CDR2 is SNEGSKA in the germline V gene (reference sequence). CDR3 coding DNA: TGCAGTGCTAGAGATATCGGGACCGTGGGGTTTAATTCACCCCTCCACTTT. This sequence encodes CSARDIGTVGFNSPLHF.

The chain is built from TRBV20-1 and TRBJ2-1; perhaps TRBD2 as D (5 bases). The CDR3 loop spans 13 amino acids. With 6 bases removed from V and 6 bases from J, the gap between germline ends came to 15 bases. Per the germline V gene, CDR1 is DFQATT and CDR2 is SNEGSKA (reference sequence). The CDR3 protein is CSAEDTGTNEQFF. DNA of the CDR3: TGCAGTGCGGAGGATACGGGAACCAATGAGCAGTTCTTC.

This clonotype has just a few counts. The genes are TRBV20-1 and TRBJ2-7; D is unclear. CDR1 and CDR2 (germline): DFQATT, SNEGSKA (reference sequence). The CDR3 is made up of 13 amino acids. The ends were cut back, 5 bases at V and 3 bases at J, with 14 bases in the middle. DNA for the CDR3: TGCAGTGCTTTAAAGGGTCTCGGCTACGAGCAGTACTTC. Amino acid sequence: CSALKGLGYEQYF.

The genes are TRBV7-9 and TRBJ2-1; 7 nucleotides agree with TRBD2. The ends lost 5 bases at V and 0 bases at J; junction bases unmatched: 7. This CDR3 contains 16 residues. Germline V gene data show CDR1 as SEHNR and CDR2 as FQNEAQ (reference sequence). CDR3 nucleotide sequence: TGTGCCAGCAGCCCGGTGGCGGGGGTCTCCTACAATGAGCAGTTCTTC. Translated, it gives CASSPVAGVSYNEQFF.

This clonotype was counted only a few times. The genes are TRBV25-1 and TRBJ2-3, with 7 bases matching TRBD2. This CDR3 is 16 amino acids long. Germline CDR1 is MGHDK and CDR2 is SYGVNS. V lost 2 bases, J lost 4 bases, and 9 bases stayed unmatched. DNA of the CDR3: TGTGCCAGCAGTGAAGGGCTAGTTGGGAGGGCAGATACGCAGTATTTT. Translating gives CASSEGLVGRADTQYF. The variable domain in full, with the rest retrieved from reference TRBV25-1 and TRBJ2-3, is EADIYQTPRYLVIGTGKKITLECSQTMGHDKMYWYQQDPGMELHLIHYSYGVNSTEKGDLSSESTVSRIRTEHFPLTLESARPSHTSQYLCASSEGLVGRADTQYFGPGTRLTVL.

At least ten counts were recorded for this clonotype. The chain's CDR3 is CASSLVAGGGEKLFF. CDR3 coding DNA: TGTGCCAGCAGCTTGGTGGCCGGGGGAGGTGAAAAACTGTTTTTT. The rearrangement links TRBV5-6 to TRBJ1-4; perhaps TRBD1 as D (5 bases). Germline CDR1 reads SGHDT; CDR2 reads YYEEEE. The CDR3 loop spans 15 amino acids. V lost 0 bases to trimming and J lost 7 bases, with 13 bases between them.

This clonotype was recorded many times. V and J are TRBV15 and TRBJ1-5; the D gene is possibly TRBD1 (5 bases). The CDR3 contains 15 residues. V was pared by 6 bases and J by 4 bases, with 16 bases between. Germline V CDR1 and CDR2: LNHNV, YYDKDF (reference sequence). CDR3 residues: CATRAYRPGNQPQHF. CDR3 DNA sequence: TGTGCCACCAGGGCGTACCGTCCAGGGAATCAGCCCCAGCATTTT. The full variable domain, with the rest looked up from reference TRBV15 and TRBJ1-5, is DAMVIQNPRYQVTQFGKPVTLSCSQTLNHNVMYWYQQKSSQAPKLLFHYYDKDFNNEADTPDNFQSRRPNTSFCFLDIRSPGLGDTAMYLCATRAYRPGNQPQHFGDGTRLSIL.

The V gene is TRBV20-1, the J gene TRBJ2-1; TRBD2 aligns across 7 bases. This CDR3 comprises 12 residues. Germline CDR1 DFQATT, CDR2 SNEGSKA (reference sequence). V lost 6 bases and J lost 12; bases outside the gene matches: 11. The CDR3 sequence is CSALAGIDPQFF. The CDR3 DNA reads as TGCAGTGCATTAGCGGGTATCGACCCGCAGTTCTTC.

The sample holds many counts of this clonotype. V usage is TRBV29-1 and J usage is TRBJ2-5, with 7 bases aligning to TRBD1. CDR1 and CDR2 from the germline V gene are SQVTM and ANQGSEA. The V gene end was trimmed by 7 bases and the J gene end by 4 bases; junction bases not matched to a gene: 9. This CDR3 comprises 13 residues. The CDR3: CSGYRGFGETQYF. The CDR3 DNA reads as TGCAGCGGCTACAGGGGATTTGGAGAGACCCAGTACTTC. The full variable domain, rest sourced from reference TRBV29-1 and TRBJ2-5, is SAVISQKPSRDICQRGTSLTIQCQVDSQVTMMFWYRQQPGQSLTLIATANQGSEATYESGFVIDKFPISRPNLTFSTLTVSNMSPEDSSIYLCSGYRGFGETQYFGPGTRLLVL.

This clonotype showed up just a few times. The chain couples TRBV6-2 or TRBV6-3 to TRBJ2-7, with 9 bases that match TRBD2. The V and J ends lost 7 bases and 8 bases, in that order; junction bases with no gene match: 12. This CDR3 comprises 14 residues. The V gene's germline CDR1 is MNHEY and CDR2 SVGEGT. The CDR3: CASNNGGLAGKQYF. CDR3 nucleotides: TGTGCCAGCAACAACGGGGGGCTAGCGGGGAAGCAGTACTTC.

This clonotype was seen a few times. The CDR3 bases are TGCAGCGTTGCTCAGGGAGGCGAGACCCAGTACTTC. Protein sequence: CSVAQGGETQYF. The chain has TRBV29-1 and TRBJ2-5; D is possibly TRBD2 (6 bases). The CDR3 is made up of 12 amino acids. V gave up 4 bases and J gave up 5 bases, with 11 bases separating them. Per germline, CDR1 SQVTM and CDR2 ANQGSEA.

The genes are TRBV20-1 and TRBJ2-7, with D perhaps assigned TRBD1 or TRBD2 (6 bases each). This CDR3 contains 16 residues. CDR1 is DFQATT, CDR2 SNEGSKA, per germline (reference sequence). V dropped 3 bases and J dropped 0 bases, with 18 bases sitting between them. CDR3: CSARLAMAGHSYEQYF. The CDR3 DNA sequence: TGCAGTGCTAGGCTCGCCATGGCGGGACACTCCTACGAGCAGTACTTC.

This clonotype was seen only a few times. This chain joins TRBV9 and TRBJ2-2; D may be TRBD2 (5 bases). The germline V gene encodes CDR1 SGDLS and CDR2 YYNGEE. Trimming left V 4 bases short and J 7 bases short, with 8 bases between. This CDR3 has 12 residues. The CDR3 DNA reads as TGTGCCAGCAGCCAGAGGGTCGGGGAGCTGTTTTTT. Its translation: CASSQRVGELFF.

This clonotype came up many times. V is TRBV29-1 and J is TRBJ2-7, with D tentatively TRBD2 (6 bases). There are 12 residues in the CDR3. Trimming took 5 bases from V and 2 from J, leaving 10 bases between them. Germline lookup yields CDR1 SQVTM and CDR2 ANQGSEA. This CDR3 reads CSVTSSPYEQYF. In nucleotides, the CDR3 is TGCAGCGTTACTAGCAGTCCCTACGAGCAGTACTTC.

This clonotype was seen a few times. The genes are TRBV18 and TRBJ1-6, with TRBD1 identical over 12 bases. Germline CDR1 reads KGHSH; CDR2 reads LQKENI. The CDR3 length is 16 residues. The junction had 4 bases not matched to a gene; V was cut back by 3 bases and J by 7 bases. The CDR3 sequence: CASSPGTGGANSPLHF. CDR3 DNA sequence: TGTGCCAGCTCACCCGGGACAGGGGGCGCGAATTCACCCCTCCACTTT.

The chain uses TRBV2 and TRBJ2-1; D is perhaps TRBD1 or TRBD2 (5 bases each). V lost 7 bases and J 0 bases, leaving 19 bases between the germline ends. The CDR3 has 17 amino acids. Germline-derived CDR1 and CDR2 are SNHLY and FYNNEI. The CDR3 DNA sequence: TGTGCCAGCATACGAACTGCCGGGGCGAGCTCCTACAATGAGCAGTTCTTC. Protein product: CASIRTAGASSYNEQFF.

This clonotype was seen a handful of times. The chain couples TRBV29-1 to TRBJ2-7; a possible D gene is TRBD2 (6 bases). The germline CDR1 and CDR2 sequences are SQVTM and ANQGSEA. V was cut by 2 bases and J by 1 base, with 15 bases left in between. The CDR3 has 15 residues. CDR3 region: CSVESGARGSYEQYF. In DNA form, the CDR3 reads TGCAGCGTTGAATCCGGGGCCCGGGGGTCCTACGAGCAGTACTTC.

This clonotype was counted many times. The chain employs TRBV2 and TRBJ2-6, with 9 nucleotides matching TRBD1. V trimming: 5 bases; J trimming: 2 bases; junction bases outside the gene matches: 4. The CDR3 sequence is 16 residues long. Per germline, CDR1 SNHLY and CDR2 FYNNEI. The CDR3 DNA sequence: TGTGCCAGCAGTCGGACAGGGGACACTGGGGCCAACGTCCTGACTTTC. Its translation is CASSRTGDTGANVLTF.